Below, 11 T cell receptor beta chains from the same sample are listed, as sequenced in a study of blood T cell repertoires in COVID-19. Measured with immunoSEQ multiplex PCR; TCRdb has only the in-frame clones, and not every one. This sample has roughly 230,000 clones, with about four fifths found just once. The sample comprised PBMCs or T cells enriched from blood (not recorded which). These receptors originate from a man in his fifties or sixties who had recovered from COVID-19.

The chain couples TRBV7-9 to TRBJ1-1, with D uncertain. Germline V gene lookup returns CDR1 SEHNR and CDR2 FQNEAQ (reference sequence). There are 14 residues in the CDR3. V lost 3 bases and J lost 5, with 13 bases in between. Here the CDR3 reads CASSFPGGGTEAFF. CDR3 nucleotides: TGTGCCAGCAGCTTTCCAGGAGGTGGAACTGAAGCTTTCTTT. Drawing the rest from reference TRBV7-9 and TRBJ1-1, the complete variable domain is DTGVSQNPRHKITKRGQNVTFRCDPISEHNRLYWYRQTLGQGPEFLTYFQNEAQLEKSRLLSDRFSAERPKGSFSTLEIQRTEQGDSAMYLCASSFPGGGTEAFFGQGTRLTVV.

The chain combines TRBV10-3 with TRBJ2-2; TRBD2 agrees at 11 bases. Germline lookup yields CDR1 ENHRY and CDR2 SYGVKD. With V trimmed by 6 bases and J by 2 bases, 2 bases remained unmatched. This CDR3 is built from 15 residues. DNA of the CDR3: TGTGCCATCAGGACTAGCGGGACCAACACCGGGGAGCTGTTTTTT. This gives the protein CAIRTSGTNTGELFF.

This chain uses TRBV12-5 with TRBJ2-2, with D unresolved. The V end was cut by 0 bases, the J end by 5 bases, with 4 bases between. The germline V gene has CDR1 LGHNT and CDR2 FRNRAP. This CDR3 contains 13 residues. CDR3 sequence: CASGLVTTGELFF. Written as DNA, the CDR3 is TGTGCTAGTGGTTTGGTTACTACCGGGGAGCTGTTTTTT. Full variable domain (outside the CDR3, taken from reference TRBV12-5 and TRBJ2-2): DARVTQTPRHKVTEMGQEVTMRCQPILGHNTVFWYRQTMMQGLELLAYFRNRAPLDDSGMPKDRFSAEMPDATLATLKIQPSEPRDSAVYFCASGLVTTGELFFGEGSRLTVL.

This clone was observed many times. The chain joins TRBV28 to TRBJ2-7; D perhaps matches TRBD2 (6 bases). Trimming pared 2 bases from V and 4 bases from J, leaving 9 bases between. This CDR3 is 13 amino acids long. Per the germline V gene, CDR1 is MDHEN and CDR2 is SYDVKM. The CDR3 loop is CASSLPAGYEQYF. DNA of the CDR3: TGTGCCAGCAGTTTACCAGCGGGTTACGAGCAGTACTTC.

This rearrangement joins TRBV28 to TRBJ1-3; D possibly corresponds to TRBD1 (6 bases). Trimming pared 6 bases from V and 0 bases from J, leaving 12 bases between. Per the germline V gene, CDR1 is MDHEN and CDR2 is SYDVKM. The length of the CDR3 is 15 residues. The CDR3 bases are TGTGCCAGCAGCCGTGGGGGCCTCTCTGGAAACACCATATATTTT. It encodes CASSRGGLSGNTIYF. Full variable domain (rest looked up from reference TRBV28 and TRBJ1-3): DVKVTQSSRYLVKRTGEKVFLECVQDMDHENMFWYRQDPGLGLRLIYFSYDVKMKEKGDIPEGYSVSREKKERFSLILESASTNQTSMYLCASSRGGLSGNTIYFGEGSWLTVV.

The chain has TRBV28 and TRBJ2-2, with 9 bases identical to TRBD1. Germline CDR1 is MDHEN and CDR2 is SYDVKM. With 6 bases clipped from V and 7 bases from J, the junction kept 12 bases outside the gene matches. The CDR3 loop spans 16 amino acids. Written as DNA, the CDR3 is TGTGCCAGCAGCAATTTAGTGGGACAGGGACTCGGGGAGCTGTTTTTT. Translating gives CASSNLVGQGLGELFF. Complete variable domain (other parts from reference TRBV28 and TRBJ2-2): DVKVTQSSRYLVKRTGEKVFLECVQDMDHENMFWYRQDPGLGLRLIYFSYDVKMKEKGDIPEGYSVSREKKERFSLILESASTNQTSMYLCASSNLVGQGLGELFFGEGSRLTVL.

The J gene is TRBJ2-7, the V gene TRBV28, with D possibly being TRBD2 (6 bases). This CDR3 comprises 13 residues. V lost 7 bases, J lost 3 bases, and 13 bases lay in between. Germline CDR1 MDHEN, CDR2 SYDVKM. CDR3 residues: CASTIGGLYEQYF. The CDR3 region has the DNA TGTGCCAGCACCATCGGGGGACTCTACGAGCAGTACTTC.

This clone has a handful of counts. The rearrangement links TRBV27 to TRBJ2-7, with 9 bases identical to TRBD2. The germline V gene encodes CDR1 MNHEY and CDR2 SMNVEV (reference sequence). V lost 3 bases, J lost 5 bases, and 8 bases stayed unmatched. The CDR3 is 15 residues long. The CDR3: CASSFSGSVSDEQYF. For the CDR3, the DNA is TGTGCCAGCAGTTTTAGCGGGAGTGTTTCTGACGAGCAGTACTTC.

V is TRBV7-3 and J is TRBJ2-7; D remains ambiguous. V gave up 0 bases and J gave up 0 bases, with 6 bases separating them. This CDR3 region has 14 residues. Germline CDR1 reads SGHTA; CDR2 reads FQGTGA. CDR3 in DNA: TGTGCCAGCAGCTTAACACGGTTCTCCTACGAGCAGTACTTC. This translates into CASSLTRFSYEQYF.

The J gene is TRBJ2-5, the V gene TRBV15, with 14 bases lining up with TRBD2. The germline gives CDR1 LNHNV, CDR2 YYDKDF (reference sequence). With 3 bases clipped from V and 9 bases from J, the junction kept 6 bases outside the gene matches. The CDR3 runs 15 residues. CDR3 in amino acids: CATSRPGTSGGAQYF. Written as DNA, the CDR3 is TGTGCCACCAGCAGGCCCGGGACTAGCGGGGGAGCCCAGTACTTC.

This sequence joins TRBV4-2 and TRBJ1-5; TRBD1 is a possible D gene (6 bases). CDR1 is LGHNA, CDR2 YNFKEQ, per germline. With 0 bases removed from V and 4 bases from J, the gap between germline ends came to 13 bases. The CDR3 is 16 residues long. The CDR3 is CASSQDDRSGNQPQHF. CDR3 sequence (DNA): TGTGCCAGCAGCCAAGACGACAGGTCAGGGAATCAGCCCCAGCATTTT.